This entry lists 8 T cell receptor beta chains sequenced from one sample in a study of blood T cell repertoires in COVID-19. Measured with immunoSEQ multiplex PCR; TCRdb has only the in-frame clones, and not every one. The table shows 250,000 to 350,000 clones, with about nine tenths occurring only once. The sequenced material came from peripheral blood. The receptors derive from a woman in her 30s with active or convalescent COVID-19.

This clone was detected only a few times. The chain links TRBV28 to TRBJ1-2; 8 nucleotides match TRBD1. The CDR3 loop spans 13 amino acids. Germline CDR1 and CDR2: MDHEN and SYDVKM. V was pared by 5 bases and J by 8 bases, with 7 bases of the junction left unmatched. The CDR3 loop reads CASSLSNRGGYTF. CDR3 coding DNA: TGTGCCAGCAGTCTATCGAACAGGGGGGGCTACACCTTC.

The chain has TRBV28 and TRBJ1-6, with a weak D call TRBD1 (5 bases). V was trimmed by 4 bases and J by 10 bases, leaving 17 bases between them. Germline-derived CDR1 and CDR2 are MDHEN and SYDVKM. CDR3 length equals 15 residues. The CDR3 nucleotides are TGTGCCAGCAGTTGGGGGGGAAGTGGGGAATCACCCCTCCACTTT. Translation gives CASSWGGSGESPLHF.

The rearrangement uses TRBV19 and TRBJ1-5; D gene ambiguous. Germline-derived CDR1 and CDR2 are LNHDA and SQIVND (reference sequence). V gave up 7 bases and J gave up 4 bases, with 14 bases separating them. The CDR3 has 14 residues. The CDR3 sequence: CASTRERWNQPQHF. The CDR3 DNA sequence: TGTGCCAGTACCCGGGAGAGATGGAATCAGCCCCAGCATTTT.

The chain recombines TRBV6-2 or TRBV6-3 with TRBJ2-4; D is possibly TRBD2 (7 bases). The CDR3 contains 16 residues. The germline V gene has CDR1 MNHEY and CDR2 SVGEGT. With 6 bases removed from V and 14 bases from J, the gap between germline ends came to 29 bases. The CDR3 DNA reads TGTGCCAGCAGCCCTCTTGGGGGGCGCGGGGGCATTTCGGAGTACTTC. It is translated as CASSPLGGRGGISEYF.

For the CDR3, the DNA is TGCGCCAGCAGCTTGGTGGCCCCACCGGGACATCTTAACACTGAAGCTTTCTTT. Amino acids: CASSLVAPPGHLNTEAFF. The chain carries TRBV5-1 and TRBJ1-1, with D maybe TRBD1 (6 bases). Trimming stripped 0 bases from V and 2 bases from J, with 20 bases between. Germline CDR1 and CDR2: SGHRS and YFSETQ. The CDR3 length is 18 residues.

The chain combines TRBV27 with TRBJ2-1, with 10 bases matching TRBD1. V trimming: 5 bases; J trimming: 6 bases; junction bases outside the gene matches: 10. This CDR3 comprises 16 residues. Germline CDR1 reads MNHEY; CDR2 reads SMNVEV (reference sequence). DNA of the CDR3: TGTGCCAGCAGTCCCCGACAGGGGGCGGTGGGCAATGAGCAGTTCTTC. Translating gives CASSPRQGAVGNEQFF.

V usage is TRBV9 and J usage is TRBJ2-7; TRBD1 matches at 9 bases. In germline, CDR1 is SGDLS, CDR2 YYNGEE. The CDR3 length is 14 residues. Losses at the gene ends were 7 bases for V and 5 bases for J; bases not matched to a gene: 10. The CDR3 loop is CASGSGTGSHEQYF. The CDR3 region has the DNA TGTGCCAGCGGATCCGGGACAGGGAGCCACGAGCAGTACTTC.

The chain links TRBV7-2 to TRBJ2-1, with D tentatively TRBD2 (6 bases). Germline CDR1 is SGHTA and CDR2 is FQGNSA. The CDR3 covers 17 residues. Trimming removed 3 bases at V and 8 bases at J, with 23 bases between. Here the CDR3 reads CASSFRTKVIRRDEQFF. The CDR3 DNA reads as TGTGCCAGCAGCTTCAGGACTAAGGTTATAAGGCGGGATGAGCAGTTCTTC.